This entry describes one TCR beta chain. Its matching antigen is unknown. The PCR employed 60 Vbeta primers together with 13 Jbeta primers. Sequenced by immunoSEQ multiplex PCR; TCRdb stores in-frame clones only, minus some. The sample lists around 150,000 clones, nearly 85% occurring once. Germline CDR1 and CDR2: SGHTS and YDEGEE. V lost 0 bases, J lost 0 bases, and 9 bases lay in between. The CDR3 runs to 15 residues. The data were obtained in a study of cytomegalovirus exposure and HLA in healthy donors. Notes on the study in general: Among CMV-associated TCR beta chains, most appeared HLA-restricted in a later analysis. Previously analyzed data showed that most TCR beta V segments were productive at a frequency of about 87% or about 30%.

The rearrangement uses TRBV5-8 and TRBJ1-2; D not resolved. The specimen was PBMCs. This TCR was recovered from a male donor in good health and CMV-seronegative. The CDR3 bases are TGTGCCAGCAGCTTGGTTCGGGAGGCTAACTATGGCTACACCTTC. Translating it yields CASSLVREANYGYTF.